Listed here are 5 T cell receptor beta chains from one sample, sequenced in a study of long-term antiretroviral therapy in people with HIV. The libraries were made with immunoSEQ v3.0 at survey level. TCRdb's copy holds only in-frame clones and misses some; the assay was immunoSEQ multiplex PCR. Of around 13,000 clones in the sample, more than 80% were seen once. Sequencing used unsorted PBMCs, obtained 3.2 years before starting antiretroviral therapy. The receptors derive from a man aged 35 to 55 with HIV.

This clone showed up just once. The V gene is TRBV13, the J gene TRBJ1-1, with 10 bases that match TRBD1. The CDR3 has 14 amino acids. Per germline, CDR1 PRHDT and CDR2 FYEKMQ (reference sequence). V shed 5 bases and J 6 bases; nucleotides not matched to a gene: 6. CDR3 loop: CASSGDRGRAEAFF. DNA for the CDR3: TGTGCCAGCAGCGGGGACAGGGGAAGGGCTGAAGCTTTCTTT.

This chain links TRBV7-2 with TRBJ2-5; 8 bases are a match to TRBD2. The CDR3 has 13 amino acids. Germline loops: CDR1 SGHTA, CDR2 FQGNSA. V shed 5 bases and J 4 bases; nucleotides not matched to a gene: 3. The CDR3 here is CASSRTSPETQYF. CDR3 nucleotide sequence: TGTGCCAGCAGCCGGACTAGCCCAGAGACCCAGTACTTC. Complete variable domain (other parts from reference TRBV7-2 and TRBJ2-5): GAGVSQSPSNKVTEKGKDVELRCDPISGHTALYWYRQSLGQGLEFLIYFQGNSAPDKSGLPSDRFSAERTGGSVSTLTIQRTQQEDSAVYLCASSRTSPETQYFGPGTRLLVL.

This chain connects TRBV5-6 to TRBJ2-3, with TRBD2 matching 14 bases. Per the germline V gene, CDR1 is SGHDT and CDR2 is YYEEEE. V dropped 2 bases and J dropped 6; count of bases not matched to a gene: 8. There are 17 residues in the CDR3. CDR3 in DNA: TGTGCCAGCAGCTTTCGGACTAGCGGGGGGAAGGGGGATACGCAGTATTTT. Its protein product is CASSFRTSGGKGDTQYF.

This clone was seen a single time. The V and J genes are TRBV5-1 and TRBJ1-1; D gene ambiguous. Germline lookup yields CDR1 SGHRS and CDR2 YFSETQ. Trimming left V 0 bases short and J 8 bases short, with 11 bases between. The CDR3 loop spans 13 amino acids. The chain's CDR3 is CASSLENGGEAFF. In DNA, the CDR3 is TGCGCCAGCAGCTTGGAAAACGGCGGGGAAGCTTTCTTT.

V and J are TRBV4-1 and TRBJ2-6; possibly TRBD1 or TRBD2 for D (5 bases each). The CDR3 runs 18 residues. The germline V and J ends were trimmed by 0 bases and 0 bases, with 12 bases remaining between them. From germline, CDR1 is MGHRA and CDR2 YSYEKL. The CDR3 nucleotides read TGCGCCAGCAGCCAAGAGGGAGCAGGGATCTCTGGGGCCAACGTCCTGACTTTC. Translated: CASSQEGAGISGANVLTF.